Listed here is a single T cell receptor beta chain. This specimen comes from a study of identical twins. Germline V gives CDR1 MDHEN, CDR2 SYDVKM. Deletions cut 6 bases from V and 4 bases from J, with 19 bases between. This CDR3 contains 15 residues. The authors used template switching to add a universal primer site and gave cDNA unique molecular identifiers. Using its own MiXCR run on the 5' RACE reads, TCRdb lists one record per CDR3 protein. The repertoire includes 460,000 or so distinct CDR3 sequences, approximately 14% of them detected once, and around 0.52% sits in the top ten. These same data were also listed under a study on yellow fever vaccine responses in identical twins.

The chain has TRBV28 and TRBJ2-7, with D maybe TRBD1 (6 bases). The TCR was taken from a woman between 18 and 29 years old in good health. The sample consisted of CD4+ T cells sorted from blood. The CDR3 sequence is CASSQGRTGLYEQYF. In DNA, the CDR3 is TGTGCCAGCAGCCAGGGTCGAACAGGGCTGTACGAGCAGTACTTC.